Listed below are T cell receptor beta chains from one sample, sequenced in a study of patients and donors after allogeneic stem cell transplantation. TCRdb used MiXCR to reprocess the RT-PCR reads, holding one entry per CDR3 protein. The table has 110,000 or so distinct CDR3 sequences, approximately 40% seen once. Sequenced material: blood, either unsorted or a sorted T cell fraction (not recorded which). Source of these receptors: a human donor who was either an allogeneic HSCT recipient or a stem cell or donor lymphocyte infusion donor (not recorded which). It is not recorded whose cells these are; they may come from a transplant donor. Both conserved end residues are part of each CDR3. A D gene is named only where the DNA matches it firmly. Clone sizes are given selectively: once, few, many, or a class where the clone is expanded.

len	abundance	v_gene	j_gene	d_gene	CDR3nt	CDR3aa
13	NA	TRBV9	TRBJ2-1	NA	TGTGCCAGCAGCGTAGTTGGGACGAGTGAGCAGTTCTTC	CASSVVGTSEQFF
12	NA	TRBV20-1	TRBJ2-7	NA	TGCAGTGCTAGCCCTCCAGAAACCGTGCAGTACTTC	CSASPPETVQYF
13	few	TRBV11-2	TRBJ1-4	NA	TGTGCCAGCAGTCCTACGGTAAATGAAAAACTGTTTTTT	CASSPTVNEKLFF
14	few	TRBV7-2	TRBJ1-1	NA	TGTGCCAGCAGCCCGAGACCAAAGTACACTGAAGCTTTCTTT	CASSPRPKYTEAFF
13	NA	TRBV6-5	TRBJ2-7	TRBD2	TGTGCCAGCTTCGGGAGGACCACCTACGAGCAGTACTTC	CASFGRTTYEQYF
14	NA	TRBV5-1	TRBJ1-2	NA	TGCGCCAGCAGCTTGGAGTCGGGATCCTATGGCTACACCTTC	CASSLESGSYGYTF
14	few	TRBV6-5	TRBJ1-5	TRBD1	TGTGCCAGCAAGAGGAGCAGGGGGATTCAGCCCCAGCATTTT	CASKRSRGIQPQHF
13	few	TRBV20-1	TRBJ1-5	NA	TGCAGTGCTAGAGACCCTAAAAATCAGCCCCAGCATTTT	CSARDPKNQPQHF
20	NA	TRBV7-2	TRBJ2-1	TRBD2	TGTGCCAGCAGCTTAACTCCACTAGCGGGAGGGCCTGGGCCCTACAATGAGCAGTTCTTC	CASSLTPLAGGPGPYNEQFF
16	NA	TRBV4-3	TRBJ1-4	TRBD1	TGCGCCAGCAGCCAAGATGGGACAGAAAGAAATGAAAAACTGTTTTTT	CASSQDGTERNEKLFF
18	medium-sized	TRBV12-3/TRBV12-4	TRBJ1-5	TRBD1	TGTGCCAGCAGTCCTAGGGGGCAGTCTGCGGGTAGCAATCAGCCCCAGCATTTT	CASSPRGQSAGSNQPQHF
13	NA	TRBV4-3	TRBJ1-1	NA	TGCGCCAGCAGCCAAGCCGGGCCAGATGAAGCTTTCTTT	CASSQAGPDEAFF
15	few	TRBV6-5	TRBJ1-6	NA	TGTGCCAGCAGCAGGTCGCAGGGGAAGAATTCACCCCTCCACTTT	CASSRSQGKNSPLHF
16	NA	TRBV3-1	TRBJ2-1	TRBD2	TGTGCCAGCAGCTTCGAACCGGGACTAGCGGGCGATGAGCAGTTCTTC	CASSFEPGLAGDEQFF
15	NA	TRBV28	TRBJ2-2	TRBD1	TGTGCCAGCAGTTCCCGGGACAGGCGCACCGGGGAGCTGTTTTTT	CASSSRDRRTGELFF
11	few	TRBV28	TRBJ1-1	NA	TGTGCCAGCAGTTTCGGATGGGAAGCTTTCTTT	CASSFGWEAFF
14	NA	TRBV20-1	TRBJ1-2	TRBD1	TGCAGTGCTAGGGGGACAGTCCTTTCCTATGGCTACACCTTC	CSARGTVLSYGYTF